The 26 T cell receptor beta chains below come from one sample, sequenced in a study of blood T cell repertoires in COVID-19. The method was immunoSEQ multiplex PCR; TCRdb's version includes in-frame clones alone and lacks a portion of them. The repertoire includes around 230,000 clones, roughly 90% of them detected once, and around 7.2% sits in the top ten. The sample taken for sequencing was peripheral blood. Source of these receptors: a man aged 60-69 years who had recovered from COVID-19.

The V call is TRBV3-1 (or the pseudogene TRBV3-2), the J call TRBJ1-4; perhaps TRBD1 as D (5 bases). Germline loops: CDR1 LGHDT, CDR2 YNNKEL (reference sequence). Between the trimmed V and J ends, which lost 4 bases and 5 bases, there was a span of 11 bases. This CDR3 is 14 amino acids long. This CDR3 reads CASSPSGGNEKLFF. Written as DNA, the CDR3 is TGTGCCAGCAGCCCATCGGGGGGGAATGAAAAACTGTTTTTT.

The genes are TRBV5-1 and TRBJ1-3; a possible D gene is TRBD1 (5 bases). This CDR3 comprises 16 residues. Germline lookup yields CDR1 SGHRS and CDR2 YFSETQ. V gave up 4 bases and J gave up 3 bases, with 17 bases separating them. The CDR3 sequence: CASSPGQLLVGNTIYF. The CDR3 nucleotides read TGCGCCAGCAGCCCCGGACAACTGTTGGTTGGAAACACCATATATTTT.

Only one count was recorded for this clone. The V and J genes are TRBV19 and TRBJ1-5, with D perhaps matching TRBD1 (6 bases). There are 15 residues in the CDR3. V gave up 5 bases and J gave up 6 bases, with 17 bases separating them. CDR1 is LNHDA, CDR2 SQIVND, per germline (reference sequence). The CDR3 protein is CASSSPRGNSQPQHF. CDR3 coding DNA: TGTGCCAGTAGTTCCCCCAGGGGTAATAGTCAGCCCCAGCATTTT.

This chain joins TRBV6-5 and TRBJ1-2; weak D call: TRBD1 (6 bases). The ends were cut back, 2 bases at V and 7 bases at J, with 17 bases in the middle. The CDR3 totals 15 residues. Per the germline V gene, CDR1 is MNHEY and CDR2 is SVGAGI. CDR3 nucleotide sequence: TGTGCCAGCAGTTACCAGGGGAGTAGCCCAAGTGGCTACACCTTC. Translation: CASSYQGSSPSGYTF.

This chain links TRBV5-1 with TRBJ2-7; the match to TRBD2 covers 12 bases. CDR1 and CDR2 from the germline V gene are SGHRS and YFSETQ. CDR3 size: 17 residues. J lost 2 bases, V lost 5 bases, and 11 bases had no gene match. The CDR3: CASRYGTSGPLTYEQYF. The CDR3 DNA sequence: TGCGCCAGCAGGTACGGGACTAGCGGGCCCCTTACCTACGAGCAGTACTTC.

V is TRBV3-1 (or the pseudogene TRBV3-2) and J is TRBJ2-5; 13 nucleotides align to TRBD2. The V gene end was trimmed by 0 bases and the J gene end by 4 bases; junction bases not matched to a gene: 2. CDR1 and CDR2 (germline): LGHDT, YNNKEL (reference sequence). CDR3 length: 16 residues. CDR3 coding DNA: TGTGCCAGCAGCCAAGAACTAGCGGGGGGGCCAGAGACCCAGTACTTC. It is translated as CASSQELAGGPETQYF.

The chain has TRBV19 and TRBJ1-4; D gene ambiguous. V was cut by 5 bases and J by 7 bases, with 5 bases left in between. CDR3 length equals 11 residues. Germline CDR1 reads LNHDA; CDR2 reads SQIVND (reference sequence). This chain's CDR3 is CASSGSEKLFF. The DNA of the CDR3 is TGTGCCAGTAGTGGTAGTGAAAAACTGTTTTTT.

This sequence joins TRBV28 and TRBJ2-1; 10 bases fit TRBD1. There are 16 residues in the CDR3. J was trimmed by 0 bases and V by 6 bases; bases with no gene match: 5. In germline, CDR1 is MDHEN, CDR2 SYDVKM. CDR3 sequence: CASRDDRGLSYNEQFF. In DNA form, the CDR3 reads TGTGCCAGCAGGGATGACAGGGGGCTCTCCTACAATGAGCAGTTCTTC.

The V and J genes are TRBV5-4 and TRBJ2-2; D is possibly TRBD1 (6 bases). The CDR3 sequence is 17 residues long. V was pared by 4 bases and J by 3 bases, with 19 bases between. Germline-derived CDR1 and CDR2 are SGHNT and YYREEE (reference sequence). CDR3 DNA sequence: TGTGCCAGCAGCAAGAGCCGACCGGGACAACACACCGGGGAGCTGTTTTTT. Protein product: CASSKSRPGQHTGELFF.

The V and J genes are TRBV24-1 and TRBJ2-3; 8 bases map to TRBD1. This CDR3 contains 15 residues. Germline V lookup: CDR1 KGHDR, CDR2 SFDVKD. Trimming cost V 6 bases and J 1 base; bases outside gene matches: 5. CDR3 in amino acids: CATSTRGLGTDTQYF. CDR3 nucleotide sequence: TGTGCCACCAGTACCAGGGGGCTTGGCACAGATACGCAGTATTTT.

The chain couples TRBV6-1 to TRBJ2-2; TRBD2 aligns across 9 bases. V dropped 1 base and J dropped 4; count of bases not matched to a gene: 4. The length of the CDR3 is 16 residues. Germline assignment: CDR1 MNHNS and CDR2 SASEGT. The CDR3 spells CASSEGLAGPTGELFF. The CDR3 DNA is TGTGCCAGCAGTGAAGGTCTAGCGGGGCCCACCGGGGAGCTGTTTTTT.

The chain links TRBV7-9 to TRBJ2-7; TRBD2 aligns across 11 bases. The length of the CDR3 is 15 residues. Per the germline V gene, CDR1 is SEHNR and CDR2 is FQNEAQ (reference sequence). With V trimmed by 1 base and J by 1 base, 0 bases remained unmatched. The CDR3 bases are TGTGCCAGCAGCTTAGGACTAGCGGGGTCCTACGAGCAGTACTTC. Translation gives CASSLGLAGSYEQYF.

The rearrangement links TRBV5-1 to TRBJ2-5; a possible D gene is TRBD2 (6 bases). Germline V lookup: CDR1 SGHRS, CDR2 YFSETQ. The V end lost 4 bases, the J end lost 3 bases, and 10 bases lay between the germline ends. This CDR3 is built from 13 residues. The CDR3 here is CASSGGDKETQYF. The CDR3 coding sequence is TGCGCCAGCAGCGGCGGGGATAAAGAGACCCAGTACTTC. Looking up the rest from reference TRBV5-1 and TRBJ2-5 gives the full variable domain: KAGVTQTPRYLIKTRGQQVTLSCSPISGHRSVSWYQQTPGQGLQFLFEYFSETQRNKGNFPGRFSGRQFSNSRSEMNVSTLELGDSALYLCASSGGDKETQYFGPGTRLLVL.

The CDR3 spells CASSTYRGDQPQHF. CDR3 in DNA: TGTGCCAGCAGCACTTACAGGGGGGATCAGCCCCAGCATTTT. The chain couples TRBV28 to TRBJ1-5, with 8 nucleotides matching TRBD1. Germline CDR1 MDHEN, CDR2 SYDVKM. The CDR3 is made up of 14 amino acids. V dropped 6 bases and J dropped 5; count of bases not matched to a gene: 6.

The rearrangement uses TRBV3-1 (or the pseudogene TRBV3-2) and TRBJ2-3; possible D gene TRBD2, 6 bases. With 0 bases removed from V and 6 bases from J, the gap between germline ends came to 16 bases. There are 16 residues in the CDR3. Germline V gene sequence: CDR1 LGHDT, CDR2 YNNKEL (reference sequence). CDR3 amino acids: CASSQEGRGRVDTQYF. CDR3 DNA sequence: TGTGCCAGCAGCCAAGAGGGGCGGGGCCGGGTGGATACGCAGTATTTT.

The chain combines TRBV3-1 (or the pseudogene TRBV3-2) with TRBJ2-3; D perhaps matches TRBD2 (7 bases). Trimming removed 0 bases from V and 6 bases from J, with 13 bases in between. The CDR3 is 15 amino acids. Germline CDR1 and CDR2: LGHDT and YNNKEL (reference sequence). Here the CDR3 DNA reads TGTGCCAGCAGCCAAGAAGGGGGGGGAGTGGATACGCAGTATTTT. It encodes CASSQEGGGVDTQYF.

The genes are TRBV9 and TRBJ2-3; D perhaps matches TRBD2 (6 bases). The length of the CDR3 is 14 residues. Germline assignment: CDR1 SGDLS and CDR2 YYNGEE. Trimming took 4 bases from V and 5 from J, leaving 14 bases between them. As DNA, the CDR3 is TGTGCCAGCAGCCCCAGGGCGGGGTTAGATACGCAGTATTTT. Translated: CASSPRAGLDTQYF.

The chain recombines TRBV6-5 with TRBJ1-5; D uncertain. CDR3 length: 14 amino acids. The V and J ends lost 7 bases and 0 bases respectively, with 10 bases between them. Germline V gene lookup returns CDR1 MNHEY and CDR2 SVGAGI. CDR3 coding DNA: TGTGCCAGCACGTCCGTTTATAGCAATCAGCCCCAGCATTTT. Translated: CASTSVYSNQPQHF.

In this sample, this clone turned up many times. The chain is built from TRBV9 and TRBJ1-2; 7 bases agree with TRBD1. The CDR3 runs to 16 residues. Germline CDR1 is SGDLS and CDR2 is YYNGEE. V lost 0 bases, J lost 5 bases, and 10 bases stayed unmatched. The CDR3: CASSVASMGRGYGYTF. CDR3 DNA sequence: TGTGCCAGCAGCGTAGCTAGTATGGGCAGGGGGTATGGCTACACCTTC.

The chain links TRBV7-9 to TRBJ2-2, with D perhaps TRBD1 (6 bases). V gave up 5 bases and J gave up 1 base, with 14 bases separating them. CDR1 is SEHNR, CDR2 FQNEAQ, per germline (reference sequence). CDR3 size: 16 residues. CDR3: CASSGEQGLNTGELFF. The DNA of the CDR3 is TGTGCCAGCAGCGGCGAACAGGGTCTGAACACCGGGGAGCTGTTTTTT.

The chain couples TRBV5-8 to TRBJ1-4; D remains unclear. The V end lost 0 bases, the J end lost 4 bases, and 10 bases lay between the germline ends. Germline values: CDR1 SGHTS, CDR2 YDEGEE. This CDR3 has 15 amino acids. The CDR3 DNA reads as TGTGCCAGCAGCTTGGAGGTGGGCCTTAATGAAAAACTGTTTTTT. This gives the protein CASSLEVGLNEKLFF.

The V call is TRBV28, the J call TRBJ1-5, with D possibly TRBD1 on 6 matching bases. V was pared by 2 bases and J by 4 bases, with 15 bases between. Germline-derived CDR1 and CDR2 are MDHEN and SYDVKM. The CDR3 consists of 16 residues. CDR3 protein: CASSLRGGAGNQPQHF. CDR3 nucleotides: TGTGCCAGCAGTTTACGGGGGGGGGCAGGGAATCAGCCCCAGCATTTT. Variable domain in full (rest from reference TRBV28 and TRBJ1-5): DVKVTQSSRYLVKRTGEKVFLECVQDMDHENMFWYRQDPGLGLRLIYFSYDVKMKEKGDIPEGYSVSREKKERFSLILESASTNQTSMYLCASSLRGGAGNQPQHFGDGTRLSIL.

The J gene is TRBJ1-1, the V gene TRBV4-2; tentative D call: TRBD1 (5 bases). The germline V and J ends were trimmed by 4 bases and 3 bases, with 12 bases remaining between them. From germline, CDR1 is LGHNA and CDR2 YNFKEQ. CDR3 length: 14 amino acids. For the CDR3, the DNA is TGTGCCAGCAGCCCCGTCATAGGGGACACTGAAGCTTTCTTT. Its protein product is CASSPVIGDTEAFF.

This sequence joins TRBV3-1 (or the pseudogene TRBV3-2) and TRBJ2-7, with TRBD1 as a possible D gene (6 bases). The CDR3 consists of 14 residues. Per the germline V gene, CDR1 is LGHDT and CDR2 is YNNKEL (reference sequence). With 6 bases removed from V and 0 bases from J, the gap between germline ends came to 12 bases. CDR3 DNA: TGTGCCAGCAGTTCTAGGGGGATCTCCTACGAGCAGTACTTC. The encoded protein is CASSSRGISYEQYF.

About this clone: One end of the junction varies from germline; a read error may be responsible. The chain has TRBV7-9 and TRBJ1-2; D possibly corresponds to TRBD1 (6 bases). The CDR3 length is 15 residues. Germline V gene data show CDR1 as SEHNR and CDR2 as FQNEAQ (reference sequence). The CDR3 region is CASSIAGGARFGYTF. The CDR3 DNA sequence: TGTGCCAGCAGCATAGCTGGGGGGGCGCGGTTTGGCTACACCTTC.

The rearrangement uses TRBV2 and TRBJ2-1, with TRBD2 identical over 7 bases. The V and J ends lost 7 bases and 9 bases, in that order; junction bases with no gene match: 12. The CDR3 is made up of 14 amino acids. Looked up from germline, CDR1 is SNHLY and CDR2 is FYNNEI. The CDR3 DNA follows: TGTGCCAGCACTTCCGGGACTACCCTAAGTGAGCAGTTCTTC. Residues: CASTSGTTLSEQFF.